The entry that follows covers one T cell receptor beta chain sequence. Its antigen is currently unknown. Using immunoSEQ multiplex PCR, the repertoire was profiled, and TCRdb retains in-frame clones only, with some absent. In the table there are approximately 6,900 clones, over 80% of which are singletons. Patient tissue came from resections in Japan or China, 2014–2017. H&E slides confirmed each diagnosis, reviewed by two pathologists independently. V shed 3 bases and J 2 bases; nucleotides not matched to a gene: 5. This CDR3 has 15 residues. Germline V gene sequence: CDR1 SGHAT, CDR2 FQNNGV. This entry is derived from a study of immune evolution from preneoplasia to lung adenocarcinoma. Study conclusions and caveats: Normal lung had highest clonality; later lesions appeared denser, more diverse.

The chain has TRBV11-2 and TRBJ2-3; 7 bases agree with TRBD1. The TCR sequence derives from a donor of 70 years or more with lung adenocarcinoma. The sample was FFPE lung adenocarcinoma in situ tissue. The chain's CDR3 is CASSFTGTATDTQYF. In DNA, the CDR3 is TGTGCCAGCAGCTTCACCGGGACAGCCACAGATACGCAGTATTTT.